The sequence of this T cell receptor (beta chain) was determined in a study of T cells expressing NK-cell markers. Overall study context: Beta-chain profiling covered CD3+CD56+NKG2C+, CD3+CD56+NKG2C- and CD3+CD56-NKG2C+ sorted subsets.

Study observations and caveats: No clear determination of HCMV specificity was made for expanded NKG2C+ T cell clones.

As to this clonotype: Antigen unknown.

CDR1 and CDR2 from the germline V gene are MNHNS and SASEGT. The CDR3 has 15 amino acids. TCRdb reprocessed the 5' RACE reads and reports one entry per CDR3 protein, with no DNA. In total, the table holds about 260,000 distinct CDR3 sequences. This chain uses TRBV6-1 with TRBJ1-4; the D gene TCRdb calls, TRBD1, cannot be checked with no DNA. The receptor was isolated from a young man in good health. Sequenced material: blood T cells: a sorted CD56 or NKG2C T cell subset, CD4+ or CD8+ T cells, or bulk PBMC T cells (not recorded which). CDR3 amino acids: CASRSLRGRDEKLFF.